This TCR beta chain was captured in a study of blood T cells in healthy people across ages. Together with a sample-barcoded 5' primer, a J-beta primer mix was included in a second PCR lasting about 7 to 11 cycles. TCRdb re-called the 5' RACE reads with MiXCR, one entry per CDR3 protein. This table holds just under 750,000 distinct CDR3 sequences, around a fifth found once. The germline CDR1 and CDR2 sequences are SGHRS and YFSETQ. Between the trimmed V and J ends, which lost 0 bases and 3 bases, there was a span of 13 bases. This CDR3 spans 16 amino acids. This clonotype originated in a man aged 70-80 years in good health. Specimen: blood. This rearrangement joins TRBV5-1 to TRBJ2-4, with D possibly being TRBD1 or TRBD2 (5 bases each). The CDR3 sequence: CASSLGFLGGKNIQYF. The CDR3 nucleotides read TGCGCCAGCAGCTTGGGGTTCCTTGGGGGCAAAAACATTCAGTACTTC. Filled out from reference TRBV5-1 and TRBJ2-4, the complete variable domain reads KAGVTQTPRYLIKTRGQQVTLSCSPISGHRSVSWYQQTPGQGLQFLFEYFSETQRNKGNFPGRFSGRQFSNSRSEMNVSTLELGDSALYLCASSLGFLGGKNIQYFGAGTRLSVL.